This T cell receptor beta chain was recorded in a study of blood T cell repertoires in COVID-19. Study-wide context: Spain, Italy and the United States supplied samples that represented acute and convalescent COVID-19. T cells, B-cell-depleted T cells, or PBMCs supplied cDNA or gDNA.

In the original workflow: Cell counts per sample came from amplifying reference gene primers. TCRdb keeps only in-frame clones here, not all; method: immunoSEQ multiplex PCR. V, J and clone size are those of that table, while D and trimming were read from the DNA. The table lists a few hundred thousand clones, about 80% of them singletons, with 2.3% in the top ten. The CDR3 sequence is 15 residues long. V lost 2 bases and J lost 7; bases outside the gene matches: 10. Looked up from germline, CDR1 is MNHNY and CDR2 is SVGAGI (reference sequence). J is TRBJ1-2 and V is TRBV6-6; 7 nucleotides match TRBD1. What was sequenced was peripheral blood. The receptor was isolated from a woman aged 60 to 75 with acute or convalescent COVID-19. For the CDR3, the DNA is TGTGCCAGCAGTTACGTCCAGGGGGAGAGAAGTGGCTACACCTTC. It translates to CASSYVQGERSGYTF.